The entry below gives a single T cell receptor (beta chain) sequence along with its context. Its specificity is unknown. Time point of the sample: newly diagnosed GD, antithyroid drugs for less than 3 months. Isolated PBMC RNA provided the starting material for the TCR library. CDR3 regions were amplified by Arm-PCR using iRepertoire HTBI primers to build TCR beta libraries. One entry per CDR3 protein, called by TCRdb with MiXCR from the multiplex PCR reads. The sample holds about 350,000 distinct CDR3 sequences, around 15% seen once. This sample is part of a study of regulatory T cells in long-lasting Graves disease. The study, taken as a whole, reports: Favored usage of TRBV28, TRBJ1-2 and TRBJ2-5 was recorded in persistent disease.

Germline trimming cut 4 bases from V and 2 bases from J; bases unmatched to any gene: 9. Germline lookup yields CDR1 LNHDA and CDR2 SQIVND (reference sequence). The CDR3 is made up of 18 amino acids. These sequences were also reported in another study, on T cells in Graves' hyperthyroidism and ophthalmopathy.

The clonotype originates from a woman between 18 and 29 years old with Graves disease. The V call is TRBV19, the J call TRBJ2-2, with 11 bases matching TRBD1. The sample consisted of peripheral blood mononuclear cells (PBMCs), taken at new diagnosis, from a patient treated with antithyroid drugs. CDR3 in amino acids: CASSTYRDRGANTGELFF. Here the CDR3 DNA reads TGTGCCAGTAGTACCTACCGGGACAGGGGGGCTAACACCGGGGAGCTGTTTTTT.